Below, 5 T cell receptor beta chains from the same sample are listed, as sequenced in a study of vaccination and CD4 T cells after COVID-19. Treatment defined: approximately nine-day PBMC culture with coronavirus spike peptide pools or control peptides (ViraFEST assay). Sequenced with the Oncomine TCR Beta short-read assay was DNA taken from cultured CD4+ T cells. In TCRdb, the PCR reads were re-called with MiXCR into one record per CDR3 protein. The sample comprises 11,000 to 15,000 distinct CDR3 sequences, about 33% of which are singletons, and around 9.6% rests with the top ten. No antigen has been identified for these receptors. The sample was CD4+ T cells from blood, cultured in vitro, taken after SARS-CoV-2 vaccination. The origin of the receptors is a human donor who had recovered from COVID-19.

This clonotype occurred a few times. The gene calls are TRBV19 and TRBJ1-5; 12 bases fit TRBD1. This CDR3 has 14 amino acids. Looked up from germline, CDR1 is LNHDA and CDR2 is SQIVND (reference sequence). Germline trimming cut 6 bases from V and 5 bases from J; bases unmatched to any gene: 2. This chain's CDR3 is CASSGTGGDQPQHF. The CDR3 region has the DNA TGTGCCAGTAGCGGGACAGGGGGCGATCAGCCCCAGCATTTT.

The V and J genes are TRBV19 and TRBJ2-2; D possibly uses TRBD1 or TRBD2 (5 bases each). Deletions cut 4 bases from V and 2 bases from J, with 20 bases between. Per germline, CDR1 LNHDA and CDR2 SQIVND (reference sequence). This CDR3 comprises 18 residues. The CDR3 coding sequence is TGTGCCAGTAGTACCCGCCCCCCGGGACCGATTAACACCGGGGAGCTGTTTTTT. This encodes CASSTRPPGPINTGELFF.

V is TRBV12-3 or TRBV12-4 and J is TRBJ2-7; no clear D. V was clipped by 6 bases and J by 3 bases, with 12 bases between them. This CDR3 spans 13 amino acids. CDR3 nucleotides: TGTGCCAGCAGCCTCGGACCCGTCTACGAGCAGTACTTC. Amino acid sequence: CASSLGPVYEQYF.

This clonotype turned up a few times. The CDR3 here is CSATPVNEQFF. DNA for the CDR3: TGCAGTGCTACCCCAGTCAATGAGCAGTTCTTC. The chain uses TRBV20-1 and TRBJ2-1; D uncertain. This CDR3 has 11 amino acids. The V end was cut by 4 bases, the J end by 6 bases, with 7 bases between. From germline, CDR1 is DFQATT and CDR2 SNEGSKA (reference sequence).

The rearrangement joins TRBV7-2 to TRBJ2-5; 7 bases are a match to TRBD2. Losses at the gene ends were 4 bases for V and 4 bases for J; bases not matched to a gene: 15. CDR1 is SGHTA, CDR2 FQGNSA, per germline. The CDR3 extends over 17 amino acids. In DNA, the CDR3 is TGTGCCAGCAGCTCGTCTTGGGGGAGGGCGAAGGGAGAGACCCAGTACTTC. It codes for CASSSSWGRAKGETQYF.